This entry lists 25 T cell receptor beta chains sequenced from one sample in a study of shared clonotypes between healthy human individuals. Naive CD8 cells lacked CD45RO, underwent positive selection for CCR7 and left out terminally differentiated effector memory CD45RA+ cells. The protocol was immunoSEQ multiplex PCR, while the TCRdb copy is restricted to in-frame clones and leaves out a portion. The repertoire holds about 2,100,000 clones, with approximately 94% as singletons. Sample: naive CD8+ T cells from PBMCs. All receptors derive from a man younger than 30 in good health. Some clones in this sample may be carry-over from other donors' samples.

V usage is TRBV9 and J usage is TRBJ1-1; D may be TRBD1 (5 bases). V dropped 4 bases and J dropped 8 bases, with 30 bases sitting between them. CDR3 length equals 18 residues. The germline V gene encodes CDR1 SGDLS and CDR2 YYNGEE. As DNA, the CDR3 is TGTGCCAGCAGCCCACCTCCACGGGGTATGGCGGGCCGGGGCGAAGCTTTCTTT. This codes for CASSPPPRGMAGRGEAFF.

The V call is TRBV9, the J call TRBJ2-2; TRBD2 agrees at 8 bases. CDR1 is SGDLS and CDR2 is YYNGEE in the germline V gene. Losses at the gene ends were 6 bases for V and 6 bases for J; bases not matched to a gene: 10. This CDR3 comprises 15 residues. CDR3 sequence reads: CASNSGTRWAGELFF. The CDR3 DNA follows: TGTGCCAGCAACTCCGGGACTAGGTGGGCCGGGGAGCTGTTTTTT.

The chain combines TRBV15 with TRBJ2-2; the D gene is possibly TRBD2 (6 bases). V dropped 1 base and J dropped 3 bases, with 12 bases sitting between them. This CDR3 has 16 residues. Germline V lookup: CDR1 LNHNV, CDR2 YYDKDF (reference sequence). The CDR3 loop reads CATSRGAEGHTGELFF. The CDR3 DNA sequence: TGTGCCACCAGCAGAGGGGCGGAGGGCCACACCGGGGAGCTGTTTTTT. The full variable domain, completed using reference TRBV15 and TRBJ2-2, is DAMVIQNPRYQVTQFGKPVTLSCSQTLNHNVMYWYQQKSSQAPKLLFHYYDKDFNNEADTPDNFQSRRPNTSFCFLDIRSPGLGDTAMYLCATSRGAEGHTGELFFGEGSRLTVL.

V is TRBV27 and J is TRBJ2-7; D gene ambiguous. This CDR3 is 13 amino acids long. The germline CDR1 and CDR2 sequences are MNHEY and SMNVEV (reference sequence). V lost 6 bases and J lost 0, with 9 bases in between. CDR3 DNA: TGTGCCAGCAGGGACGGCGACTCCTACGAGCAGTACTTC. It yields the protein CASRDGDSYEQYF.

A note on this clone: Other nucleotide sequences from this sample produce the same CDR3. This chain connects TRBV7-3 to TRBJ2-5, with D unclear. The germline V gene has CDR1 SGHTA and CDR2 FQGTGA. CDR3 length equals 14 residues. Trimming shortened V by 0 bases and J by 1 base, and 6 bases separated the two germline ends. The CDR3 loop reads CASSLTGGQETQYF. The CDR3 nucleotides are TGTGCCAGCAGCTTAACGGGCGGCCAAGAGACCCAGTACTTC. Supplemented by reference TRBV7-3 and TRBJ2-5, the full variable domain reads GAGVSQTPSNKVTEKGKYVELRCDPISGHTALYWYRQSLGQGPEFLIYFQGTGAADDSGLPNDRFFAVRPEGSVSTLKIQRTERGDSAVYLCASSLTGGQETQYFGPGTRLLVL.

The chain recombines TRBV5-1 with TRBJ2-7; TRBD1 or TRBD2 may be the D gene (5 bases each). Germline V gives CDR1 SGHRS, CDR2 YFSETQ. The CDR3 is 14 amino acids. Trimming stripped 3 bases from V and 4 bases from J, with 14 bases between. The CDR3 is CASSSGTLSYEQYF. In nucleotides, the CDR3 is TGCGCCAGCAGCTCTGGGACGTTGAGTTACGAGCAGTACTTC. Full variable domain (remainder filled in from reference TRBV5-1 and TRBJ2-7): KAGVTQTPRYLIKTRGQQVTLSCSPISGHRSVSWYQQTPGQGLQFLFEYFSETQRNKGNFPGRFSGRQFSNSRSEMNVSTLELGDSALYLCASSSGTLSYEQYFGPGTRLTVT.

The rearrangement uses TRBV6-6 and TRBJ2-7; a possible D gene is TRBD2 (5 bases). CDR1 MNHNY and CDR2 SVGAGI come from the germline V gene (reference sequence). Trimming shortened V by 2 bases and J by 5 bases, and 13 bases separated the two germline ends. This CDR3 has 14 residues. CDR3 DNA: TGTGCCAGCAGTTACCTGGGAGCAAGCCACGAGCAGTACTTC. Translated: CASSYLGASHEQYF.

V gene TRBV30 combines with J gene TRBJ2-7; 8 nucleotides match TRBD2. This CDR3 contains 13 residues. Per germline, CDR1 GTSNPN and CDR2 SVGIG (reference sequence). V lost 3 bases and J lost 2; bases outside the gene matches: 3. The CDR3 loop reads CAWRFSGTYEQYF. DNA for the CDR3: TGTGCCTGGAGGTTTAGCGGGACCTACGAGCAGTACTTC.

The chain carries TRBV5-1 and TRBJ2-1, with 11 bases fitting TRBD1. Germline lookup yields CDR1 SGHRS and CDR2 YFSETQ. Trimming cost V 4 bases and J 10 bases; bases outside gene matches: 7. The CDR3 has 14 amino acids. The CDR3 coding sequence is TGCGCCAGCAGCGCGGACAGGGGGCTCAGGGAGCAGTTCTTC. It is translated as CASSADRGLREQFF.

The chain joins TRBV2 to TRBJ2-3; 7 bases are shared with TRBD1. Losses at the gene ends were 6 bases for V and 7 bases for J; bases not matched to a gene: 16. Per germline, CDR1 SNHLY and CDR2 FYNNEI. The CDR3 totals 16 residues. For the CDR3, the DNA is TGTGCCAGCAGCGACAGGGTCCTTCGGGCATTACATACGCAGTATTTT. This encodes CASSDRVLRALHTQYF.

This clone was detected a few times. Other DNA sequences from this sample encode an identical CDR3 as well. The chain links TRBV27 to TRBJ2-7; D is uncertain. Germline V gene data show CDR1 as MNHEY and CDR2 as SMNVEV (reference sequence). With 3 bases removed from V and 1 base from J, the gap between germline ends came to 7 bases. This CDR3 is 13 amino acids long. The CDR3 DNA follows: TGTGCCAGCAGTTTCGGGCGGTCCTACGAGCAGTACTTC. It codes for CASSFGRSYEQYF.

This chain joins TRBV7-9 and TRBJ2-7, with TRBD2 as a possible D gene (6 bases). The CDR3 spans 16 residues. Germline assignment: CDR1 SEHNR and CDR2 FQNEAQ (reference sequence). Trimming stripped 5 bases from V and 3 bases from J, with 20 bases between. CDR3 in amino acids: CASSLPEGQGRYEQYF. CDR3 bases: TGTGCCAGCAGCCTTCCGGAGGGCCAGGGTCGCTACGAGCAGTACTTC.

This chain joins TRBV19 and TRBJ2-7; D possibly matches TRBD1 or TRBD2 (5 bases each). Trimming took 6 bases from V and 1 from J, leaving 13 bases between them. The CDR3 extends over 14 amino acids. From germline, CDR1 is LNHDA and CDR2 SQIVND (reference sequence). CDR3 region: CASRDRDGSYEQYF. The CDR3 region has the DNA TGTGCCAGTAGGGACCGGGACGGATCCTACGAGCAGTACTTC.

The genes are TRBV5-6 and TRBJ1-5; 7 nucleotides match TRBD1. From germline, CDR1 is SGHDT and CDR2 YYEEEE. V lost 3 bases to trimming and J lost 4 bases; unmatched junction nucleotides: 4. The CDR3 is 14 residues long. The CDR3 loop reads CASSWAGGNQPQHF. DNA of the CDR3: TGTGCCAGCAGCTGGGCAGGGGGTAATCAGCCCCAGCATTTT.

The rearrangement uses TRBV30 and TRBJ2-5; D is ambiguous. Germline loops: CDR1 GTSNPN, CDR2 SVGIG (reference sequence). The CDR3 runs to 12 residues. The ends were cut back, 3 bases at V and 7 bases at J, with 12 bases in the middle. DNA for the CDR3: TGTGCCTGGAGCCTAAGTCCCCCGACCCAGTACTTC. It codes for CAWSLSPPTQYF.

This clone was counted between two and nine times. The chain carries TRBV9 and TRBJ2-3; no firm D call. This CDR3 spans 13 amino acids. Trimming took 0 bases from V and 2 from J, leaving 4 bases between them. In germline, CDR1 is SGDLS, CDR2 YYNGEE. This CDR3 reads CASSVVPTDTQYF. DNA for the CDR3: TGTGCCAGCAGCGTAGTCCCCACAGATACGCAGTATTTT. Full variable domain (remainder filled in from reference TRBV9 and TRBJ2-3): DSGVTQTPKHLITATGQRVTLRCSPRSGDLSVYWYQQSLDQGLQFLIQYYNGEERAKGNILERFSAQQFPDLHSELNLSSLELGDSALYFCASSVVPTDTQYFGPGTRLTVL.

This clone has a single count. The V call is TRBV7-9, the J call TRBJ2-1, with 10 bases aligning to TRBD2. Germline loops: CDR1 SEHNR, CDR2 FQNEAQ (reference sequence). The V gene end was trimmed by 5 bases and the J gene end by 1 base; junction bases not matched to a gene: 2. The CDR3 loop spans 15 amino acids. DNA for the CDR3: TGTGCCAGCAGCCAGCGGGAGGGGTCCTACAATGAGCAGTTCTTC. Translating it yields CASSQREGSYNEQFF. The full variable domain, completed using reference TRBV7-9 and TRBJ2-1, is DTGVSQNPRHKITKRGQNVTFRCDPISEHNRLYWYRQTLGQGPEFLTYFQNEAQLEKSRLLSDRFSAERPKGSFSTLEIQRTEQGDSAMYLCASSQREGSYNEQFFGPGTRLTVL.

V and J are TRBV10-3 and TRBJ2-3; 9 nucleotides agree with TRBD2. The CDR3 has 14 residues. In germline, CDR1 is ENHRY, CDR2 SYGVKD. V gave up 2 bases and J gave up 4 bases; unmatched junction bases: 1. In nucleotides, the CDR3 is TGTGCCATCAGTGAGGGGACTAGCCCAGATACGCAGTATTTT. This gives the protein CAISEGTSPDTQYF.

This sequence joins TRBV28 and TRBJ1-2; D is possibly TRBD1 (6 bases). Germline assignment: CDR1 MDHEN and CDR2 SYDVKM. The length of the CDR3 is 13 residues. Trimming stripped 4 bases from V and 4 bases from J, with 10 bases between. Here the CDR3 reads CASSWTDFYGYTF. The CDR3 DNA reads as TGTGCCAGCAGTTGGACAGATTTCTATGGCTACACCTTC.

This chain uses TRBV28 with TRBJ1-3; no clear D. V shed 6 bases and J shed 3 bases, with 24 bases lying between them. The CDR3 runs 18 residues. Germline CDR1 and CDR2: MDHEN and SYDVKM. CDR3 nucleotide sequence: TGTGCCAGCAGCCTCCTTTTAATGGGCAGGAACCATGGAAACACCATATATTTT. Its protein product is CASSLLLMGRNHGNTIYF.

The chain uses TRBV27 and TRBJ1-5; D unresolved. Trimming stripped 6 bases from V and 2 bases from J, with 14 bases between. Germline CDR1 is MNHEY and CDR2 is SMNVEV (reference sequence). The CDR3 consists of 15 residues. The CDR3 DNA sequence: TGTGCCAGCAGCCCGGTTCCCCGGGGCAATCAGCCCCAGCATTTT. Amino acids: CASSPVPRGNQPQHF.

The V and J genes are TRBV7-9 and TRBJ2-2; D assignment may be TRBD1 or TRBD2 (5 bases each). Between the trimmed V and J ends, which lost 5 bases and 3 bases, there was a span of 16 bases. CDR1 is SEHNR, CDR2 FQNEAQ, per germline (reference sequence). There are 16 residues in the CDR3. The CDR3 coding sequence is TGTGCCAGCAGCCTACCGGGGCAAGCCTACACCGGGGAGCTGTTTTTT. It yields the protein CASSLPGQAYTGELFF.

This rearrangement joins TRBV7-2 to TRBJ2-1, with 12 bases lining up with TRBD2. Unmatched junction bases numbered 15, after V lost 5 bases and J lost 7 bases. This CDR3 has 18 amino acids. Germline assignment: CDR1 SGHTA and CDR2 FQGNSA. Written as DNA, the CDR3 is TGTGCCAGCAGCCCAACTGTTCGGCCTAGCGGGAGGGGAAATGAGCAGTTCTTC. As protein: CASSPTVRPSGRGNEQFF.

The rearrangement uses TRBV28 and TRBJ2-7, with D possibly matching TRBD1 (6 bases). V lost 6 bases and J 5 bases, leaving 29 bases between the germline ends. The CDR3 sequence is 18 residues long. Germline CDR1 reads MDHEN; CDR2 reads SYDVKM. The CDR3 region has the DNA TGTGCCAGCAGCTCCGGTTGGGGTGAGGGGGTAACGGACCACGAGCAGTACTTC. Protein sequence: CASSSGWGEGVTDHEQYF.

The DNA of the CDR3 is TGTGCCAGCAGCGTGTTCCGGGACAGCCCAACCTACGAGCAGTACTTC. This sequence encodes CASSVFRDSPTYEQYF. This chain links TRBV9 with TRBJ2-7, with TRBD1 matching over 7 bases. J lost 2 bases, V lost 2 bases, and 10 bases had no gene match. The CDR3 is 16 amino acids. In germline, CDR1 is SGDLS, CDR2 YYNGEE.